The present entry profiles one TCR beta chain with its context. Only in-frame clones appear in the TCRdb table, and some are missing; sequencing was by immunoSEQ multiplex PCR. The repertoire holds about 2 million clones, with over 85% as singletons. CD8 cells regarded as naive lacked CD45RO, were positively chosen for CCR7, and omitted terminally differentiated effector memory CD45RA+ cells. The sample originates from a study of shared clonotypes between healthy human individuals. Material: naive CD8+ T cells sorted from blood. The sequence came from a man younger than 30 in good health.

CDR3 DNA: TGCAGCGTTGAAAGGGGACTAGCGGCCTACAATGAGCAGTTCTTC. It translates to CSVERGLAAYNEQFF. The chain combines TRBV29-1 with TRBJ2-1; 11 nucleotides align to TRBD2. Losses at the gene ends were 2 bases for V and 2 bases for J; bases not matched to a gene: 2. The CDR3 covers 15 residues. Germline V gives CDR1 SQVTM, CDR2 ANQGSEA.